The 5 T cell receptor beta chains below come from one sample, sequenced in a study of cytomegalovirus exposure and HLA in healthy donors. Here immunoSEQ multiplex PCR was the method, and the copy in TCRdb shows in-frame clones only, minus some. The repertoire consists of more than 250,000 clones, with around 91% occurring once and the leading ten covering 3.1%. The sample comprised PBMCs. Source of these receptors: a woman aged 25-40 years in good health and CMV-seronegative.

The chain couples TRBV29-1 to TRBJ2-5; 11 nucleotides match TRBD1. From germline, CDR1 is SQVTM and CDR2 ANQGSEA. The CDR3 loop spans 15 amino acids. Unmatched junction bases numbered 10, after V lost 6 bases and J lost 4 bases. CDR3 coding DNA: TGCAGCGTAAAAGAGGGGGACAGGGGGGCAGAGACCCAGTACTTC. This codes for CSVKEGDRGAETQYF.

Comment on this clone: The limits of the CDR3 on the DNA are not certain, so only TCRdb's listed CDR3 is given. The chain couples TRBV28 to TRBJ1-1. CDR1 and CDR2 from the germline V gene are MDHEN and SYDVKM. 13 amino acids form the CDR3, both terminal residues included. This CDR3 is CASILGISSEAFF.

This clone appeared once. J is TRBJ1-2 and V is TRBV7-3; D is possibly TRBD1 (5 bases). This CDR3 spans 12 amino acids. Trimming took off 5 bases at V and 8 bases at J, with 12 bases between the two ends. The germline V gene encodes CDR1 SGHTA and CDR2 FQGTGA. DNA of the CDR3: TGTGCCAGCAGCATCGGGGCGGGAGGCTACACCTTC. As protein: CASSIGAGGYTF.

The V call is TRBV4-3, the J call TRBJ2-1; 10 bases agree with TRBD2. This CDR3 has 16 amino acids. After removal of 3 bases from V and 4 bases from J, the junction contained 6 bases not matched to a gene. Germline loops: CDR1 LGHNA, CDR2 YSLEER. CDR3 sequence: CASSQELAGLYNEQFF. For the CDR3, the DNA is TGCGCCAGCAGCCAGGAACTAGCGGGGCTATACAATGAGCAGTTCTTC.

The chain links TRBV27 to TRBJ2-7, with D uncertain. The CDR3 has 13 amino acids. Per the germline V gene, CDR1 is MNHEY and CDR2 is SMNVEV (reference sequence). The V and J ends lost 0 bases and 3 bases respectively, with 6 bases between them. CDR3 loop: CASSLSWGYEQYF. For the CDR3, the DNA is TGTGCCAGCAGTTTATCGTGGGGCTACGAGCAGTACTTC.